These 22 T cell receptor beta chains came from one sample sequenced in a study of blood T cell repertoires in COVID-19. Assay: immunoSEQ multiplex PCR; the TCRdb copy retains only in-frame clones and omits some. The repertoire holds fewer than 250,000 clones, with approximately 86% as singletons. The sequenced sample consisted of peripheral blood. These receptors originate from a man aged 35 to 55 with acute or convalescent COVID-19.

V gene TRBV19 combines with J gene TRBJ2-1, with TRBD1 matching over 7 bases. This CDR3 spans 14 amino acids. The germline V gene has CDR1 LNHDA and CDR2 SQIVND (reference sequence). The ends lost 3 bases at V and 6 bases at J; junction bases unmatched: 5. The CDR3, as DNA: TGTGCCAGTAGTATCGGGACAGAGCTCAATGAGCAGTTCTTC. This gives the protein CASSIGTELNEQFF.

This rearrangement joins TRBV3-1 (or the pseudogene TRBV3-2) to TRBJ2-6, with D tentatively TRBD1 (5 bases). V lost 3 bases and J 0 bases, leaving 6 bases between the germline ends. CDR1 is LGHDT, CDR2 YNNKEL, per germline (reference sequence). This CDR3 spans 15 amino acids. The CDR3 sequence is CASSQDNSGANVLTF. DNA of the CDR3: TGTGCCAGCAGCCAGGACAACTCTGGGGCCAACGTCCTGACTTTC.

The chain links TRBV9 to TRBJ2-3; D remains ambiguous. Trimming pared 2 bases from V and 6 bases from J, leaving 7 bases between. Germline CDR1 and CDR2: SGDLS and YYNGEE. This CDR3 spans 12 amino acids. CDR3 sequence: CASSVRSDTQYF. The CDR3 region has the DNA TGTGCCAGCAGCGTTAGGAGTGATACGCAGTATTTT.

This chain links TRBV29-1 with TRBJ1-1, with TRBD1 as a possible D gene (5 bases). From germline, CDR1 is SQVTM and CDR2 ANQGSEA. Trimming removed 7 bases from V and 7 bases from J, with 19 bases in between. This CDR3 region has 13 residues. The CDR3 sequence: CSGRIGGLGEAFF. The CDR3 DNA reads as TGCAGCGGGAGGATCGGGGGTTTAGGTGAAGCTTTCTTT.

This clone was seen a single time. V usage is TRBV9 and J usage is TRBJ2-3; D is uncertain. There are 16 residues in the CDR3. The V and J ends lost 1 base and 5 bases respectively, with 17 bases between them. Germline lookup yields CDR1 SGDLS and CDR2 YYNGEE. The chain's CDR3 is CASSVRPEKVRDTQYF. CDR3 bases: TGTGCCAGCAGCGTAAGGCCGGAGAAGGTGCGAGATACGCAGTATTTT.

The gene calls are TRBV7-9 and TRBJ2-1; 7 nucleotides match TRBD2. Germline V gene sequence: CDR1 SEHNR, CDR2 FQNEAQ (reference sequence). The CDR3 loop spans 13 amino acids. With 5 bases clipped from V and 7 bases from J, the junction kept 5 bases outside the gene matches. The CDR3 protein is CASSPGLPNEQFF. CDR3 DNA sequence: TGTGCCAGCAGCCCGGGACTACCAAATGAGCAGTTCTTC.

This clone was seen only once. This chain links TRBV6-5 with TRBJ2-7; 8 positions match TRBD1. The CDR3 spans 15 residues. Trimming took 2 bases from V and 0 from J; bases not matched to a gene: 3. Per the germline V gene, CDR1 is MNHEY and CDR2 is SVGAGI. The CDR3 sequence is CASSYRDRLSYEQYF. The CDR3 region has the DNA TGTGCCAGCAGTTACCGGGACAGGCTCTCCTACGAGCAGTACTTC.

On this clone: A read error may produce the germline difference seen at one junction end. The V gene is TRBV7-7, the J gene TRBJ2-1; 11 positions match TRBD2. The CDR3 is 15 residues long. The germline CDR1 and CDR2 sequences are SSHAT and FNYEAQ (reference sequence). The CDR3 spells CASSPLAGGIDEQFF. CDR3 coding DNA: TGTGCTAGCAGCCCCCTAGCGGGAGGCATCGATGAGCAGTTCTTC.

This clone was observed once. The chain joins TRBV7-9 to TRBJ2-1; possibly TRBD2 for D (6 bases). The V and J ends lost 4 bases and 3 bases respectively, with 7 bases between them. Germline assignment: CDR1 SEHNR and CDR2 FQNEAQ (reference sequence). This CDR3 comprises 13 residues. The CDR3 loop reads CASSWGVYNEQFF. CDR3 nucleotides: TGTGCCAGCAGCTGGGGGGTCTACAATGAGCAGTTCTTC.

The chain carries TRBV29-1 and TRBJ1-4; 7 bases align to TRBD1. The CDR3 is made up of 14 amino acids. Germline CDR1 and CDR2: SQVTM and ANQGSEA. V lost 7 bases, J lost 3 bases, and 8 bases stayed unmatched. CDR3 region: CSALDRVANEKLFF. CDR3 in DNA: TGCAGCGCCTTAGACAGGGTAGCTAATGAAAAACTGTTTTTT.

The V call is TRBV5-1, the J call TRBJ2-7; 7 bases match TRBD1. CDR3 length equals 14 residues. Trimming took 4 bases from V and 2 from J; bases not matched to a gene: 6. Germline V gene sequence: CDR1 SGHRS, CDR2 YFSETQ. The CDR3 DNA is TGCGCCAGCAGCCTGGGACAGAGTCCCTACGAGCAGTACTTC. Translating gives CASSLGQSPYEQYF.

V and J are TRBV7-8 and TRBJ1-5; tentatively, D is TRBD1 (6 bases). CDR1 SGHVS and CDR2 FQNEAQ come from the germline V gene. The CDR3 totals 15 residues. V was cut by 4 bases and J by 1 base, with 11 bases left in between. The CDR3 DNA sequence: TGTGCCAGCAGCTCGGACAGACCAAGCAATCAGCCCCAGCATTTT. Protein: CASSSDRPSNQPQHF.

The V call is TRBV10-2, the J call TRBJ2-1; weak D call: TRBD2 (6 bases). Trimming shortened V by 5 bases and J by 10 bases, and 18 bases separated the two germline ends. Germline CDR1 and CDR2: WSHSY and SAAADI. This CDR3 is built from 14 residues. CDR3 amino acids: CASSRGTRPQEQFF. In DNA form, the CDR3 reads TGCGCCAGCAGTCGGGGGACCCGCCCTCAGGAGCAGTTCTTC.

With respect to this clone: Other DNA sequences of this sample code for an identical CDR3. V usage is TRBV5-1 and J usage is TRBJ1-1; 11 nucleotides match TRBD1. Germline CDR1 is SGHRS and CDR2 is YFSETQ. The J segment lost 4 bases and the V segment lost 5 bases, leaving 4 bases of the junction unmatched. This CDR3 is 14 amino acids long. CDR3 loop: CASSSGTGGTEAFF. CDR3 DNA: TGCGCCAGCAGTTCCGGGACAGGGGGCACTGAAGCTTTCTTT.

The gene calls are TRBV5-4 and TRBJ2-1; perhaps TRBD1 as D (6 bases). The CDR3 spans 18 residues. The ends were cut back, 5 bases at V and 3 bases at J, with 24 bases in the middle. The V gene's germline CDR1 is SGHNT and CDR2 YYREEE (reference sequence). This chain's CDR3 is CASRSITTSGANYNEQFF. The CDR3 DNA reads TGTGCCAGCAGATCCATTACGACCTCAGGGGCGAACTACAATGAGCAGTTCTTC.

This chain links TRBV24-1 with TRBJ2-3; tentative D call: TRBD1 (5 bases). The germline gives CDR1 KGHDR, CDR2 SFDVKD. V lost 3 bases and J 5 bases, leaving 11 bases between the germline ends. The CDR3 is 14 amino acids. CDR3 bases: TGTGCCACCAGTGATGCGGACAAGAGAGATACGCAGTATTTT. Its translation is CATSDADKRDTQYF.

This chain links TRBV5-6 with TRBJ2-1, with TRBD2 matching 11 bases. J gave up 7 bases and V 4 bases, and 7 bases lay outside the gene matches. Germline V gives CDR1 SGHDT, CDR2 YYEEEE. The CDR3 totals 15 residues. CDR3 in DNA: TGTGCCAGCAGCAGTGCAGGGACTAGCGGAAATGAGCAGTTCTTC. Its translation: CASSSAGTSGNEQFF.

This chain connects TRBV19 to TRBJ1-2; 7 bases are a match to TRBD1. Germline V gene sequence: CDR1 LNHDA, CDR2 SQIVND (reference sequence). This CDR3 is 14 amino acids long. The V and J ends lost 2 bases and 4 bases, in that order; junction bases with no gene match: 4. The CDR3 DNA sequence: TGTGCCAGTAGTATACAGGGGGGCGGCTATGGCTACACCTTC. This sequence encodes CASSIQGGGYGYTF. The full variable domain, its missing parts supplied by reference TRBV19 and TRBJ1-2, is DGGITQSPKYLFRKEGQNVTLSCEQNLNHDAMYWYRQDPGQGLRLIYYSQIVNDFQKGDIAEGYSVSREKKESFPLTVTSAQKNPTAFYLCASSIQGGGYGYTFGSGTRLTVV.

The chain couples TRBV19 to TRBJ2-7; 7 bases match TRBD1. CDR1 is LNHDA, CDR2 SQIVND, per germline (reference sequence). V was clipped by 3 bases and J by 2 bases; unmatched bases: 4. This CDR3 has 14 amino acids. The CDR3 sequence is CASSMGDRAYEQYF. The CDR3 region has the DNA TGTGCCAGTAGTATGGGGGACAGAGCCTACGAGCAGTACTTC.

The genes are TRBV27 and TRBJ2-1; 10 bases align to TRBD2. With 6 bases clipped from V and 8 bases from J, the junction kept 7 bases outside the gene matches. The CDR3 is 14 amino acids. Germline V gene sequence: CDR1 MNHEY, CDR2 SMNVEV (reference sequence). CDR3 residues: CASSRGLAVYEQFF. The CDR3 DNA reads as TGTGCCAGCAGCCGCGGACTAGCGGTGTATGAGCAGTTCTTC.

This chain uses TRBV25-1 with TRBJ1-4; TRBD1 is a possible D gene (5 bases). Germline-derived CDR1 and CDR2 are MGHDK and SYGVNS. Trimming took off 3 bases at V and 7 bases at J, with 12 bases between the two ends. This CDR3 comprises 14 residues. CDR3 bases: TGTGCCAGCAGTGACGGGGGGACGGGTGAAAAACTGTTTTTT. Residues: CASSDGGTGEKLFF.

V and J are TRBV6-1 and TRBJ1-5; D possibly corresponds to TRBD1 (6 bases). CDR1 is MNHNS and CDR2 is SASEGT in the germline V gene. There are 17 residues in the CDR3. V lost 1 base and J 6 bases, leaving 19 bases between the germline ends. The CDR3 reads CASSEGSQGNVGQPQHF. The DNA of the CDR3 is TGTGCCAGCAGTGAAGGGTCACAGGGTAATGTGGGTCAGCCCCAGCATTTT.